The 5 T cell receptor beta chains listed next were all sequenced from one sample in a study of molecular identifiers for immune sequencing clone quantification (dated by TCRdb to 2016 to 2019). Receptors were amplified or captured by PCR. TCRdb lists the instrument as NextSeq 500. TCRdb's own reprocessing of the public reads used fastp at Q25 and MiXCR and kept productive beta chains. All rows with the same CDR3 protein become a single entry with the most common DNA and genes. For this sample there are about half a million distinct CDR3 sequences; around 23% appear just once. Jointly, the top ten make up roughly 0.77% of the sample. Sequenced material: naive CD8+ T cells from blood, with Jurkat cell RNA spiked in. Reading the label with the study, this specimen's cell subset or site is: FACS-sorted CD8+CD4-CCR7+CD45RA+ naive T cells. The receptors were gathered from a human donor in good health. Some libraries in this study had Jurkat cell RNA spiked in.

This chain joins TRBV7-9 and TRBJ2-7; 7 positions match TRBD1. V lost 0 bases and J lost 4; bases outside the gene matches: 9. This CDR3 is 16 amino acids long. Germline loops: CDR1 SEHNR, CDR2 FQNEAQ (reference sequence). This chain's CDR3 is CASSLARTGVIYEQYF. The DNA for the CDR3 is TGTGCCAGCAGCTTAGCCCGTACAGGGGTAATTTACGAGCAGTACTTC.

Turning to this clonotype: A read error is possible here, since a much larger clone lies one base away. The chain couples TRBV28 to TRBJ1-1; no firm D call. CDR1 and CDR2 from the germline V gene are MDHEN and SYDVKM. The length of the CDR3 is 15 residues. CDR3 nucleotide sequence: TGTGCCGGCAGTCGAAATTGGCAGGCGGACACTGAAGCTTTCTTT. This encodes CAGSRNWQADTEAFF.

This clonotype was seen a handful of times. The chain has TRBV5-6 and TRBJ2-7; D not certain. Per the germline V gene, CDR1 is SGHDT and CDR2 is YYEEEE. The V and J ends lost 5 bases and 1 base respectively, with 16 bases between them. The CDR3 length is 15 residues. CDR3 sequence (DNA): TGTGCCAGCAGTGCCGTTGGTGAGCTTTCCTACGAGCAGTACTTC. Its protein is CASSAVGELSYEQYF.

A word on this clonotype: A much larger clone is a single base away; this may be a read error. The genes are TRBV29-1 and TRBJ2-3; 11 positions match TRBD2. The CDR3 loop spans 17 amino acids. The germline V gene has CDR1 SQVTM and CDR2 ANQGSEA. The CDR3, as DNA: TGCAGCGTTGACGGACTAGCGGGCCTCCAAAGCACAGATACGCGGTATTTT. Protein product: CSVDGLAGLQSTDTRYF.

For this clonotype: At one end, the junction sequence differs from germline, possibly due to a read error. CDR3 loop: CASSEYNRVETGELLF. The CDR3 coding sequence is TGTGCCAGCAGTGAATACAACAGGGTGGAGACCGGGGAGCTGCTTTTT. The chain has TRBV25-1 and TRBJ2-2; D is possibly TRBD1 (6 bases). The CDR3 is made up of 16 amino acids. Germline V CDR1 and CDR2: MGHDK, SYGVNS.